Included here is one TCR beta chain sequence, with context. Trimming removed 5 bases from V and 6 bases from J, with 22 bases in between. CDR1 is SGHTA and CDR2 is FQGNSA in the germline V gene. CDR3 length: 16 residues. CDR3 regions were amplified by Arm-PCR using iRepertoire HTBI primers to build TCR beta libraries. TCRdb processed the multiplex PCR reads anew with MiXCR; each CDR3 protein has one entry. The sample shows 500,000 to 800,000 distinct CDR3 sequences, 30% of them seen only once. This record comes from a study of regulatory T cells in long-lasting Graves disease. This sample's time point: persistent/refractory GD, antithyroid drugs over 5 years with positive TRAb. PBMC RNA was the source of the TCR library.

The specimen comprised peripheral blood mononuclear cells (PBMCs), sampled when the disease was refractory, from a patient treated with antithyroid drugs. The origin of this receptor is a female donor with Graves disease. The chain couples TRBV7-2 to TRBJ1-2; maybe TRBD1 (6 bases). DNA for the CDR3: TGTGCCAGCAGCCAAAAGACAGGCGCCCGGGGGAATGGCTACACCTTC. This gives the protein CASSQKTGARGNGYTF. The whole variable domain, remainder taken from reference TRBV7-2 and TRBJ1-2, is GAGVSQSPSNKVTEKGKDVELRCDPISGHTALYWYRQSLGQGLEFLIYFQGNSAPDKSGLPSDRFSAERTGGSVSTLTIQRTQQEDSAVYLCASSQKTGARGNGYTFGSGTRLTVV.